Listed below are T cell receptor beta chains from one sample, sequenced in a study of T-cell reconstitution after alpha-beta-depleted transplantation in children. TCRdb itself ran the PCR reads through MiXCR, one entry per CDR3 protein. The sample has under 850,000 distinct CDR3 sequences; less than 15% are singletons. Source: PBMCs, taken before TCRalphabeta/CD19-depleted stem cell transplant. The receptors originated from a girl aged 2-10 years with congenital amegakaryocytic thrombocytopenia, due to receive a stem cell transplant. Both conserved end residues are trimmed from each CDR3. Clone sizes are given selectively: once, few, many, or a class where the clone is expanded.

>TRBV5-1|.|TRBJ1-1
ASSFQGLGGFVAF
>TRBV19|few|TRBJ1-2
ASSIRQTQRITYGYT
>TRBV20-1|few|TRBJ1-1
SARNRLSTEAF
>TRBV5-1|few|TRBJ1-1
ASSLDGWGSNTEAF
>TRBV29-1|once|TRBJ2-5
SVALTGVGTQY
>TRBV12-3/TRBV12-4|many|TRBJ1-3
ASSFRGTGNTIY
>TRBV7-9|many|TRBJ2-7
ASSLMGEQY
>TRBV12-3/TRBV12-4|.|TRBJ2-5
ASSQDWSGTQY
>TRBV10-3|.|TRBJ2-7
ASKAHGNSYEQY
>TRBV6-5|many|TRBJ2-5
ASSYGRDGETQY
>TRBV5-1|many|TRBJ2-5
ASSFGQGRQETQY
>TRBV4-1|many|TRBJ1-2
ASSPLNSGYGYT
>TRBV5-1|.|TRBJ2-7
ASSVQGTPYYEQY
>TRBV5-1|many|TRBJ2-3
ASNQGATTLPPDTQY
>TRBV20-1|few|TRBJ2-1
SASTGGYNEQF
>TRBV29-1|many|TRBJ2-1
SVEDSKSSYNEQF
>TRBV7-6|.|TRBJ1-2
ASSLAEPGLNYGYT
>TRBV20-1|many|TRBJ2-2
SARDHTRADTGELF
>TRBV4-1|many|TRBJ1-4
ASSQVGGLGEKLF
>TRBV10-3|few|TRBJ2-1
AIRGSDNEQF
>TRBV5-1|many|TRBJ2-2
ASSLDLRDYTGELF
>TRBV20-1|many|TRBJ2-7
SANTAGVLYEQY
>TRBV5-8|many|TRBJ1-2
ASTRTLYGYT
>TRBV7-6|.|TRBJ1-1
ASSSRRDRGIAF
>TRBV24-1|many|TRBJ2-5
ATSLAGRETQY
>TRBV6-5|.|TRBJ2-3
ASSPRELTDTQY
>TRBV10-3|.|TRBJ2-5
AISESGGIAGMTQY
>TRBV5-1|.|TRBJ2-1
SSSLVSSGSNEQF
>TRBV27|many|TRBJ2-7
ASGPSTYEQY
>TRBV29-1|few|TRBJ2-1
SVLLPGQGNLNEQF
>TRBV10-2|.|TRBJ2-1
ASCMGEGYNEQF
>TRBV12-3/TRBV12-4|many|TRBJ2-3
ASREGLAGVSDTQY
>TRBV5-1|.|TRBJ2-3
ASSLKDRGSGKDTQY
>TRBV12-5|many|TRBJ2-7
ASGTDSSGLIYEQY
>TRBV29-1|many|TRBJ2-3
SVAGTDTQY
>TRBV5-1|.|TRBJ2-7
ASSGQGRRTYEQY
>TRBV7-9|.|TRBJ2-1
ASSRLPELRNDHEQF
>TRBV6-5|many|TRBJ2-5
ASSYRGRETQY
>TRBV3-1|few|TRBJ2-1
ASSQEGTSLGQF
>TRBV30|few|TRBJ2-7
ALALDRTSYEQY
>TRBV10-3|many|TRBJ1-4
AISESTANEKLF
>TRBV4-1|few|TRBJ1-4
ASSRQGVTNEKLF
>TRBV7-9|many|TRBJ2-5
ASSYSGSRPETQY
>TRBV7-2|few|TRBJ1-2
ASSLSRANYGYT
>TRBV7-2|.|TRBJ1-2
ASSSRGTYGYT